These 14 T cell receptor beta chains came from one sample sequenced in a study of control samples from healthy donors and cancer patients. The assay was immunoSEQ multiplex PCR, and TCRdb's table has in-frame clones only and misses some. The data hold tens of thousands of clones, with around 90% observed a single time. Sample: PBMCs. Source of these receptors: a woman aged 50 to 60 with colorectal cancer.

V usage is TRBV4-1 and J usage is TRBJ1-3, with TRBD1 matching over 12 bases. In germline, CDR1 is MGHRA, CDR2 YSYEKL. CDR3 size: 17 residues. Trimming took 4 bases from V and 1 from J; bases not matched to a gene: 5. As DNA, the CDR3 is TGCGCCAGCAGCCGAGGGACAGGGGGCTTATCTGGAAACACCATATATTTT. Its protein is CASSRGTGGLSGNTIYF.

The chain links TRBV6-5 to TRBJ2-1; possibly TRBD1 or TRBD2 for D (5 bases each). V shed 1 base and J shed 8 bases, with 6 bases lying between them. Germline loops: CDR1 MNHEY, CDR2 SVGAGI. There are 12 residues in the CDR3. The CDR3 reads CASSYLGDEQFF. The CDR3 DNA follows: TGTGCCAGCAGTTACTTGGGGGATGAGCAGTTCTTC.

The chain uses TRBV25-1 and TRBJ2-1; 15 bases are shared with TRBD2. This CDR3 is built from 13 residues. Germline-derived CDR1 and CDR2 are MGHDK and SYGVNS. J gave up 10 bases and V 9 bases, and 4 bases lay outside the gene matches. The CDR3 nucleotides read TGTGCCAGTTCGGGACTAGCGGGGGGAGAGCAGTTCTTC. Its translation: CASSGLAGGEQFF.

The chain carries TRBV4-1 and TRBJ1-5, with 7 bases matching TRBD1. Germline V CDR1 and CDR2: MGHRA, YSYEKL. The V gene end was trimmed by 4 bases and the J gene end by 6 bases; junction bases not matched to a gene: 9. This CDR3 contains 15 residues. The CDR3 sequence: CASSPGVPGGQPQHF. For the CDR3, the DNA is TGCGCCAGCAGCCCCGGGGTCCCAGGGGGTCAGCCCCAGCATTTT.

The CDR3 DNA reads TGTGCCAGCAGCAAAATAGACTCTCCGGTTTCCAACGAGCAGTACGTC. It yields the protein CASSKIDSPVSNEQYV. The V call is TRBV21-1, the J call TRBJ2-7; the D call of TRBD2 is as the table states it, not checked on the DNA. TRBV21-1 is designated a pseudogene. The CDR3 runs 16 residues.

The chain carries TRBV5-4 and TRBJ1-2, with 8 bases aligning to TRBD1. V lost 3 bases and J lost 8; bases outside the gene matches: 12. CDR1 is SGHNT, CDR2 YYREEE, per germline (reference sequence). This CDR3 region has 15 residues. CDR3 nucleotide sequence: TGTGCCAGCAGCTCGGACAGGGCGGCGCTATGGGGCTACACCTTC. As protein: CASSSDRAALWGYTF.

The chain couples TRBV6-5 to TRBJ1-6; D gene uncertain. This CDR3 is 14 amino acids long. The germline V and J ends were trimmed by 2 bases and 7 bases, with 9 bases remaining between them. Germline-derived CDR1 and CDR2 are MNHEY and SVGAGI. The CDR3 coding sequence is TGTGCCAGCAGTTACGTGGCAGCCAATTCACCCCTCCACTTT. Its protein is CASSYVAANSPLHF.

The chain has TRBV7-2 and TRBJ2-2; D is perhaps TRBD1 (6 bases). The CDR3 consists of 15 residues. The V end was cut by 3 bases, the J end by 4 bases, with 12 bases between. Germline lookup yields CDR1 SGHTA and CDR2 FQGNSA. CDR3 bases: TGTGCCAGCAGCTTCGTGGGGACACTCACCGGGGAGCTGTTTTTT. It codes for CASSFVGTLTGELFF.

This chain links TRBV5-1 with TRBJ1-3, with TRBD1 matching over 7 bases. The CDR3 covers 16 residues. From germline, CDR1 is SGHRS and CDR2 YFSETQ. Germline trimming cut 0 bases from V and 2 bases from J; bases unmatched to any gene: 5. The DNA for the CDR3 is TGCGCCAGCAGCTTGGGACAGGGCGGAACTGGAAACACCATATATTTT. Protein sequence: CASSLGQGGTGNTIYF.

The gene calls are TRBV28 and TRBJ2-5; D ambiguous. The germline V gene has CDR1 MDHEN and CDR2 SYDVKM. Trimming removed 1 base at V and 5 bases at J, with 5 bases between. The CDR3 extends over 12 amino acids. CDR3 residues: CASSLLWETQYF. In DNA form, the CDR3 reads TGTGCCAGCAGTTTATTGTGGGAGACCCAGTACTTC.

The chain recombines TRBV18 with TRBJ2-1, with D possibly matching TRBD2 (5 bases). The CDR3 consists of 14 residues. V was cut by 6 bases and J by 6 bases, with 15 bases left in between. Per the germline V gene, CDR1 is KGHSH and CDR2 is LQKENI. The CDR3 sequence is CASSRTEESNEQFF. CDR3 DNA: TGTGCCAGCTCCCGGACGGAGGAGAGCAATGAGCAGTTCTTC. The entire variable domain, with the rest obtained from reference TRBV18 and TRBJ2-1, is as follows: NAGVMQNPRHLVRRRGQEARLRCSPMKGHSHVYWYRQLPEEGLKFMVYLQKENIIDESGMPKERFSAEFPKEGPSILRIQQVVRGDSAAYFCASSRTEESNEQFFGPGTRLTVL.

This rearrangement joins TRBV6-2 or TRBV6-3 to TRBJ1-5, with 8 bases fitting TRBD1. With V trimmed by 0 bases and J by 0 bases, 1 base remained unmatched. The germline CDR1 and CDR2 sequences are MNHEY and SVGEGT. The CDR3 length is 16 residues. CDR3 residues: CASSYSTGVSNQPQHF. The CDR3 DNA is TGTGCCAGCAGTTACTCGACAGGGGTTAGCAATCAGCCCCAGCATTTT.

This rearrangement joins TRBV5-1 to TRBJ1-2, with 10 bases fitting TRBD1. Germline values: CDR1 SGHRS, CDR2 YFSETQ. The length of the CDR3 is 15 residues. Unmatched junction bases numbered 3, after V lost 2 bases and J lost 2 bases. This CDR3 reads CASSFQTGGNYGYTF. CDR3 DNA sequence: TGCGCCAGCAGCTTTCAGACAGGGGGCAACTATGGCTACACCTTC.

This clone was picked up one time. The chain's CDR3 is CASRTGTQPQHF. The CDR3 coding sequence is TGTGCCAGCAGGACAGGAACTCAGCCCCAGCATTTT. This sequence joins TRBV6-5 and TRBJ1-5, with a possible D match to TRBD1 (6 bases). Germline-derived CDR1 and CDR2 are MNHEY and SVGAGI. V was trimmed by 6 bases and J by 6 bases, leaving 9 bases between them. The CDR3 runs 12 residues.